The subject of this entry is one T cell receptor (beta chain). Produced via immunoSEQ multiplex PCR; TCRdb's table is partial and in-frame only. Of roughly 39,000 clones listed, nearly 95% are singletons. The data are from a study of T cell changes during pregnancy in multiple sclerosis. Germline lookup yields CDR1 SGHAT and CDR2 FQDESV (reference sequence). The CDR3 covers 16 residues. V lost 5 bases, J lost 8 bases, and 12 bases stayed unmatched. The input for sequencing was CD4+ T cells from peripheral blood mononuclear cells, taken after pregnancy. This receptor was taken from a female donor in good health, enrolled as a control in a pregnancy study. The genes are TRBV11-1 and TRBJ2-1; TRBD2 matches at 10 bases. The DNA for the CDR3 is TGTGCCAGCAGCCCGAGGGTAGCGGGAGGTCTATATGAGCAGTTCTTC. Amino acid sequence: CASSPRVAGGLYEQFF.